These T cell receptor beta chains were read from a single sample in a study of blood T cell repertoires in COVID-19. The repertoire was sequenced with immunoSEQ multiplex PCR; TCRdb's copy has only in-frame clones and lacks some. The sample lists fewer than 120,000 clones; around 82% were seen once. The sequenced sample was peripheral blood. The receptors stem from a woman in her sixties or seventies with acute or convalescent COVID-19. The CDR3 runs from the conserved cysteine through the conserved F or W. The D gene is left open where the match is weak. Size is stated for part of the rows, as once, few or many counts, or as a class when the clone is expanded.

TRBD1,TRBV15,TRBJ1-1,.,TGTGCCACCAGCAGAGCGACAGGGCCGCGTCCTGAAGCTTTCTTT,CATSRATGPRPEAFF
.,TRBV11-2,TRBJ2-5,.,TGTGCCAGCAGCTTAGGGCCATACCAAGAGACCCAGTACTTC,CASSLGPYQETQYF
.,TRBV6-5,TRBJ1-6,.,TGTGCCAGCAGCCGGGGAAGCAATTCACCCCTCCACTTT,CASSRGSNSPLHF
.,TRBV11-3,TRBJ2-3,.,TGTGCCAGCAGCTTAGATACTAGTCGCCCCCAAGATACGCAGTATTTT,CASSLDTSRPQDTQYF
TRBD1,TRBV19,TRBJ1-5,.,TGTGCCAGTAAAAGGGGACAGTCTTATCAGCCCCAGCATTTT,CASKRGQSYQPQHF
.,TRBV5-1,TRBJ2-2,.,TGCGCCAGCAGCGCCGGGACTCAAACCGGGGAGCTGTTTTTT,CASSAGTQTGELFF
TRBD2,TRBV28,TRBJ2-5,.,TGTGCCAGCAGTTTGACTAGCGGGGATGTCGAGACCCAGTACTTC,CASSLTSGDVETQYF
.,TRBV7-2,TRBJ1-1,.,TGTGCCAGCAGACAAAGATATTTGAACACTGAAGCTTTCTTT,CASRQRYLNTEAFF
.,TRBV9,TRBJ1-6,.,TGTGCCAGCAGCGTAGGGGGCGCGAATTCACCCCTCCACTTT,CASSVGGANSPLHF
.,TRBV6-5,TRBJ2-1,.,TGTGCCAGCAGTTTGACAGGTGTATCCTACAATGAGCAGTTCTTC,CASSLTGVSYNEQFF
TRBD2,TRBV9,TRBJ2-7,once,TGTGCCAGCAGCGTAGACCTCAGGGGGCGCACGGTAAGGAAAACCGGGACTAGCGGATACGAGCAGTACTTC,CASSVDLRGRTVRKTGTSGYEQYF
.,TRBV3-1/TRBV3-2,TRBJ1-5,once,TGTGCCAGCGGTGACGGGAATCAGCCCCAGCATTTT,CASGDGNQPQHF
.,TRBV6-5,TRBJ2-7,.,TGTGCCAGCAGTTATGGTTCTACCTACGAGCAGTACTTC,CASSYGSTYEQYF
.,TRBV18,TRBJ1-3,.,TGTGCCAGCTCACCCCAAGCAGGCCAACACATATATTTT,CASSPQAGQHIYF
TRBD1,TRBV24-1,TRBJ1-2,once,TGTGCCACCAGTCAGGGACAGAGGAACGGCTACACCTTC,CATSQGQRNGYTF
.,TRBV7-9,TRBJ1-2,.,TGTGCCAGCAGCTTAGAGGCAGGGCGCTATGGCTACACCTTC,CASSLEAGRYGYTF
.,TRBV12-5,TRBJ2-3,.,TGTGCTAGTGATTCAGCAGATACGCAGTATTTT,CASDSADTQYF
.,TRBV9,TRBJ2-1,.,TGTGCCAGCAGCGTAGGAGACAGATACAATGAGCAGTTCTTC,CASSVGDRYNEQFF
TRBD2,TRBV18,TRBJ2-3,once,TGTGCCAGCTCAGGTTGGGCTAGCGGTAGCACAGATACGCAGTATTTT,CASSGWASGSTDTQYF
.,TRBV7-9,TRBJ2-5,.,TGTGCCAGCAGCTTAAGGACAGTCCCGACGGGAGAGACCCAGTACTTC,CASSLRTVPTGETQYF
.,TRBV12-1,TRBJ1-1,.,TGTGCCAGCAGCTTTCAGGCAGGGCTAGGAAGAACTGAAGCTTTCTTT,CASSFQAGLGRTEAFF
TRBD1,TRBV6-5,TRBJ2-1,.,TGTGCAACCAGCTCTGGCCAGGGGGCTTACAATGAGCAGTTCTTC,CATSSGQGAYNEQFF
.,TRBV2,TRBJ2-7,.,TGTGCCAGCAATACAGGGAGCTACGATGAGCAGTACTTC,CASNTGSYDEQYF
TRBD1,TRBV6-5,TRBJ2-7,.,TGTGCCAGCTCGACAGGGGTCTACGAGCAGTACTTC,CASSTGVYEQYF
.,TRBV24-1,TRBJ2-3,.,TGTGCCACCAGTGACCGCTTAGACAGGAGCACAGATACGCAGTATTTT,CATSDRLDRSTDTQYF
.,TRBV6-6,TRBJ2-7,.,TGTGCCAGCAGTTACCTACAGCCGAGCTCCTACGAGCAGTACTTC,CASSYLQPSSYEQYF
.,TRBV5-6,TRBJ2-6,.,TGTGCCAGCAGCAGGTATCGGGACTCCCTTTGGGGGGCCAACGTCCTGACTTTC,CASSRYRDSLWGANVLTF
TRBD1,TRBV5-1,TRBJ2-7,.,TGCGCCAGCGGGACAGGGTTTAACTCCTACGAGCAGTACTTC,CASGTGFNSYEQYF
.,TRBV5-3,TRBJ2-2,.,TGTGCCGAGTTATTTATGCAGGGAAGCACCGGGGAGCTGTTTTTT,CAELFMQGSTGELFF
.,TRBV24-1,TRBJ1-1,few,TGTGCCACCAGTGATTTTAGGAGGACGGAGGCTTTCTTT,CATSDFRRTEAFF
.,TRBV7-2,TRBJ2-7,.,TGTGCCAGCAGCTTAGGAGGGTCTAGAATTGCGCAGTACTTC,CASSLGGSRIAQYF
.,TRBV7-6,TRBJ2-2,.,TGTGCCAGCAGCTTCGGGTATAACGGGGAGCTGTTTTTT,CASSFGYNGELFF
.,TRBV5-5,TRBJ1-2,.,TGTGCCAGCAGCAACAGCAGAGGGCGCTATGGCTACACCTTC,CASSNSRGRYGYTF
TRBD1,TRBV2,TRBJ1-5,.,TGTGCCAGTTCGCGGACAGGGCTATATAGCAATCAGCCCCAGCATTTT,CASSRTGLYSNQPQHF
.,TRBV3-1/TRBV3-2,TRBJ1-4,.,TGTGCCAGCAGCCAAGCGGGTCCGGCAGCAACTAATGAAAAACTGTTTTTT,CASSQAGPAATNEKLFF
.,TRBV5-6,TRBJ2-7,.,TGTGCCAGCAGCTTGGTTCCAGCAGATATTCAGGGTACCTACGAGCAGTACTTC,CASSLVPADIQGTYEQYF
.,TRBV4-3,TRBJ1-2,.,TGCGCCAGCAGCCAGGACAGATCGAACTATGGCTACACCTTC,CASSQDRSNYGYTF
TRBD1,TRBV6-5,TRBJ1-3,.,TGTGCCAGCAGCACGCGACAGGGGGGAAACACCATATATTTT,CASSTRQGGNTIYF
.,TRBV14,TRBJ1-1,.,TGTGCCAGCAGCCGGACTGGCAGGCGGAACACTGAAGCTTTCTTT,CASSRTGRRNTEAFF
TRBD2,TRBV30,TRBJ2-3,.,TGTGCCTGGAGTGAGAGCGGGGGGACGCAGTATTTT,CAWSESGGTQYF
.,TRBV5-1,TRBJ1-1,.,TGCGCCAGCAGCTTGGGACAGATGAACACTGAAGCTTTCTTT,CASSLGQMNTEAFF
.,TRBV5-5,TRBJ1-1,.,TGTGCCAGCAGCTTGGACCCTAGGAACACTGAAGCTTTCTTT,CASSLDPRNTEAFF
.,TRBV6-5,TRBJ2-3,.,TGTGCCAGCAGATCCGGTCAGGCAGATACGCAGTATTTT,CASRSGQADTQYF
.,TRBV6-6,TRBJ1-1,once,TGTGCCAGCAGTTGGGGGGATAACACTGAAGCTTTCTTT,CASSWGDNTEAFF
.,TRBV27,TRBJ1-2,once,TGTGCCAGCAGGCCCGACAGGACCTCGTCAGGCTATGGCTACACCTTC,CASRPDRTSSGYGYTF
.,TRBV2,TRBJ1-2,.,TGTGCCAGCAGTGAGGGGGGACCTAACTATGGCTACACCTTC,CASSEGGPNYGYTF
TRBD2,TRBV6-5,TRBJ2-5,.,TGTGCCAGCAGTTACTCGACTAGCGGGGAGACCCAGTACTTC,CASSYSTSGETQYF
.,TRBV15,TRBJ2-1,.,TGTGCCACCAGCAGAGATGACGGGTATGAGCAGTTCTTC,CATSRDDGYEQFF
TRBD2,TRBV7-9,TRBJ2-2,.,TGTGCCAGCAGCCCACCGACTAGCGAAAACACCGGGGAGCTGTTTTTT,CASSPPTSENTGELFF
.,TRBV14,TRBJ2-7,.,TGTGCCAGCAGCCAAGAAACGTGGCAGGGAAGATACGAGCAGTACTTC,CASSQETWQGRYEQYF